The T cell receptor (beta chain) under discussion was sequenced for a study of Graves' ophthalmopathy and Graves' hyperthyroidism. Amplifying from RNA transcripts, the study obtained TCR beta CDR3 regions. Second-round multiplex PCR came after a first-round RT-PCR that employed HTBI primers. Each CDR3 protein gets one entry after TCRdb re-called the multiplex PCR reads with MiXCR. The table lists a few hundred thousand distinct CDR3 sequences, 20% to 25% of them singletons. There are many counts of this clonotype. The CDR3 is 14 amino acids. With 7 bases removed from V and 1 base from J, the gap between germline ends came to 13 bases. CDR1 MNHEY and CDR2 SMNVEV come from the germline V gene (reference sequence).

What was sequenced was peripheral blood. The receptor comes from a woman between 45 and 65 years old with Graves' ophthalmopathy. The V gene is TRBV27, the J gene TRBJ1-2; D is uncertain. The chain's CDR3 is CASKEAGRNYGYTF. The DNA for the CDR3 is TGTGCCAGCAAGGAGGCAGGACGTAACTATGGCTACACCTTC.